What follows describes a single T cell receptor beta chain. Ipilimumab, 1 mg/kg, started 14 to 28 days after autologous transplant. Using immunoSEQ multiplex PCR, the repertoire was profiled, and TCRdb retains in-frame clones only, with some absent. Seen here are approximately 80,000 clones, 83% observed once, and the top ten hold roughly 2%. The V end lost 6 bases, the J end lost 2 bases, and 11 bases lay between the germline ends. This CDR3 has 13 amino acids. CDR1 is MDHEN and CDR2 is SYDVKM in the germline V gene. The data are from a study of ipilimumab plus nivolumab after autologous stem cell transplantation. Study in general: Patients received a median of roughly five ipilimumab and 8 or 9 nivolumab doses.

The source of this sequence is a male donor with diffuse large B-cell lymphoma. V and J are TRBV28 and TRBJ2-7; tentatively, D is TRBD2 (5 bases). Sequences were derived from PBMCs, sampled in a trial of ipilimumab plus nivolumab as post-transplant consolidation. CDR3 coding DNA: TGTGCCAGCAGGAGAAGCGGCACCTACGAGCAGTACTTC. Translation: CASRRSGTYEQYF.